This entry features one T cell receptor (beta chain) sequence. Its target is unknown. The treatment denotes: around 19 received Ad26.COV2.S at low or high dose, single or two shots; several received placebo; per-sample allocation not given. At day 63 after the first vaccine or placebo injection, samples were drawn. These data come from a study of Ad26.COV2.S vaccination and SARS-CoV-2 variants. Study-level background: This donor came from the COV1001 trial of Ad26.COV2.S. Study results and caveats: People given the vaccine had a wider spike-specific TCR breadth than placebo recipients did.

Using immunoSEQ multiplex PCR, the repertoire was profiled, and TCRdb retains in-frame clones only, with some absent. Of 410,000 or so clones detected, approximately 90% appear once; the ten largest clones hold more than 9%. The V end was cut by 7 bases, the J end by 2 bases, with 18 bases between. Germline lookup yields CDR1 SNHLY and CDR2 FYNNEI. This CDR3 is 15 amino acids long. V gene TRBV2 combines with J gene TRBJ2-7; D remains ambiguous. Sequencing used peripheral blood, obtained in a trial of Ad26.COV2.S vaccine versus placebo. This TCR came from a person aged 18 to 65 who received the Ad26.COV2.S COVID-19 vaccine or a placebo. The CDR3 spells CASTSVDGPPYEQYF. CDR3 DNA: TGTGCCAGCACCTCTGTGGATGGCCCTCCCTACGAGCAGTACTTC.